This T cell receptor (beta chain) appears in the sequencing data of a study of graft-versus-host responses after intestinal transplantation. About the study: After anti-thymocyte globulin induction, recipients took tacrolimus and steroids for approximately three years.

The V end was cut by 1 base, the J end by 4 bases, with 11 bases between. The CDR3 sequence is 14 residues long. Germline V gives CDR1 SGHAT, CDR2 FQNNGV. The table came from immunoSEQ multiplex PCR; TCRdb's copy has only in-frame clones and leaves some out. In the table there are about 16,000 clones, approximately 88% of which are singletons. Sequences were derived from PBMCs, sampled 110 days after intestinal transplant. The gene calls are TRBV11-2 and TRBJ2-7, with a possible D match to TRBD2 (6 bases). The receptor's source is a human patient who received an intestinal transplant, so some T cells may come from the graft donor. In nucleotides, the CDR3 is TGTGCCAGCAGCTTAGGGGGGGATGGGTACGAGCAGTACTTC. Residues: CASSLGGDGYEQYF.